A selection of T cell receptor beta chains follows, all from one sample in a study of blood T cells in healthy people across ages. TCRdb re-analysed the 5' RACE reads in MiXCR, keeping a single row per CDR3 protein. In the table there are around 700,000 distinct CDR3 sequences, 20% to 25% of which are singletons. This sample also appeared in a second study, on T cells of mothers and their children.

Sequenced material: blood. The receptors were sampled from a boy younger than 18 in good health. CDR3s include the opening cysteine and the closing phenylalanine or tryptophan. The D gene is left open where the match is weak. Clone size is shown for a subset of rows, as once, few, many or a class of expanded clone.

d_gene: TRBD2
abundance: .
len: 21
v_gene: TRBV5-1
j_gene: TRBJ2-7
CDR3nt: TGCGCCAGCAGCTTGAGAGGACTAGCGGGAGGGCCCACTAGGAAACCCTACGAGCAGTACTTC
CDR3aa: CASSLRGLAGGPTRKPYEQYF

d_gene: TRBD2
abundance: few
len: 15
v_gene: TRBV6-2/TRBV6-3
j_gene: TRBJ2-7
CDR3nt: TGTGCCAGCAGCGACGACCTAGCGGGGGCCTGGGAGCAGTACTTC
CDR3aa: CASSDDLAGAWEQYF

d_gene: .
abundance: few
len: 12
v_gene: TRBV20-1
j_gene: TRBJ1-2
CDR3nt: TGCAGTGCTTATCTTATAACCTATGGCTACACCTTC
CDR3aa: CSAYLITYGYTF

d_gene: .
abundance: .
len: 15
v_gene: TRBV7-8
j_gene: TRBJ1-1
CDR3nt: TGTGCCAGCAGCCATCTTGACTTGGGGGAAACTGAAGCTTTCTTT
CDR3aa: CASSHLDLGETEAFF

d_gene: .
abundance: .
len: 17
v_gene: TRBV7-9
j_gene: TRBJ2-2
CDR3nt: TGTGCCAGCAGCGGACGGCGTGGAGAGCTGAACACCGGGGAGCTGTTTTTT
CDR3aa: CASSGRRGELNTGELFF

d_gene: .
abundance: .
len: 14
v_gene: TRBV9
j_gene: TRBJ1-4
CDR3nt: TGTGCCAGCAGCGTAGGGAGCGAAGGTGAAAAACTGTTTTTT
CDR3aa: CASSVGSEGEKLFF

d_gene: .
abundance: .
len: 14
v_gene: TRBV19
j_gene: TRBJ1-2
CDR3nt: TGTGCCAGTAGTATACGGGATTCTAACTATGGCTACACCTTC
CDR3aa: CASSIRDSNYGYTF

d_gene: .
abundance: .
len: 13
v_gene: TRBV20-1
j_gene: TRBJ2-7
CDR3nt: TGCAGTGCTAGATCGACAGGACCCTACGAGCAGTACTTC
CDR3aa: CSARSTGPYEQYF

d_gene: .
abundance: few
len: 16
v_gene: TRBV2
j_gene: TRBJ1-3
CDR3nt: TGTGCCAGCAGTGAAGCGCTTTGGTTGTCTGGAAACACCATATATTTT
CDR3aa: CASSEALWLSGNTIYF

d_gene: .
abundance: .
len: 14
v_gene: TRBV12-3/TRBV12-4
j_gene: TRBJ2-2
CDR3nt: TGTGCCAGCAGTCTAGCCACCGGACTCGGGGAGCTGTTTTTT
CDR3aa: CASSLATGLGELFF

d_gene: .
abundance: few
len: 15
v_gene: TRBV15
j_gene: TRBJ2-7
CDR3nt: TGTGCCACCAGCAGTCAAAGGTCGAGGGTCGACGAGCAGTACTTC
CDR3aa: CATSSQRSRVDEQYF

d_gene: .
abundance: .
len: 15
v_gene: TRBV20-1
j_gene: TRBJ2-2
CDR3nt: TGCAGTGCTAGACCCCCGGGGCCAGACACCGGGGAGCTGTTTTTT
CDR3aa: CSARPPGPDTGELFF

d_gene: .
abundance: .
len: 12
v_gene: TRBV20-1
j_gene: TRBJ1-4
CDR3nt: TGCAGTTCACACGGATACGATGAAAAACTGTTTTTT
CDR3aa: CSSHGYDEKLFF

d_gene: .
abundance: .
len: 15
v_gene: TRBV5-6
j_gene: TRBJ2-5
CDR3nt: TGTGCCAGCAACTTCGGGGCCGGGTTACAAGAGACCCAGTACTTC
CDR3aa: CASNFGAGLQETQYF

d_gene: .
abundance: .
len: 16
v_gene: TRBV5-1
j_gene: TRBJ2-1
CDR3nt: TGCGCCAGCAGCTTGGTGGTCGGGAGTTTTGGGCATGAGCAGTTCTTC
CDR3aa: CASSLVVGSFGHEQFF

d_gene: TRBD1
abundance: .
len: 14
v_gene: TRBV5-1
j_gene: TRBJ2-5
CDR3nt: TGCGCCAGCACCGACAGGGGGCTCCAAGAGACCCAGTACTTC
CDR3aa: CASTDRGLQETQYF

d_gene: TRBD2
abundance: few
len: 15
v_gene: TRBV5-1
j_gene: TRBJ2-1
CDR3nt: TGCGCCAGCAGTCCAGGGACTAGTCCTTACAATGAGCAGTTCTTC
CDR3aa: CASSPGTSPYNEQFF

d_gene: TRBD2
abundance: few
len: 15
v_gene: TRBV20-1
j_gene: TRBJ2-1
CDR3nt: TGCAGTGCTAGAGTCGGCGGGAGATCCTACAATGAGCAGTTCTTC
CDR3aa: CSARVGGRSYNEQFF

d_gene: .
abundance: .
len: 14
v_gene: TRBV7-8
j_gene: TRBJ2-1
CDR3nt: TGTGCCAGCAGCCCGTTGTTCTCCTACAATGAGCAGTTCTTC
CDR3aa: CASSPLFSYNEQFF

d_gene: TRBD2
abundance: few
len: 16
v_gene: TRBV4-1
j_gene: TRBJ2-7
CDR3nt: TGCGCCAGCAGCCAAGATCTAGCGGGAGGGGTGTACGAGCAGTACTTC
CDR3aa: CASSQDLAGGVYEQYF

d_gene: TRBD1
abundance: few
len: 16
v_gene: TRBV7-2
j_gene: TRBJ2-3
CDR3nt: TGTGCCAGCAGCTCACACAGGGGGAGCGTGTTAGATACGCAGTATTTT
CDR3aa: CASSSHRGSVLDTQYF

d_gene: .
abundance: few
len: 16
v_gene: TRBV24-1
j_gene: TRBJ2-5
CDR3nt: TGTGCCACCAGTGACCCCCAGTTGGGGTCTCCAGAGACCCAGTACTTC
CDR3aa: CATSDPQLGSPETQYF

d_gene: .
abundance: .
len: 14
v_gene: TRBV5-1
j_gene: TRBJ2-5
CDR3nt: TGCGCCAGCAGCTTTGGACTGGGAGGAGAGACCCAGTACTTC
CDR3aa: CASSFGLGGETQYF

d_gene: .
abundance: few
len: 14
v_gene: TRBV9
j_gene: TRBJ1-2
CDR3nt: TGTGCCAGCAGCGTTGACTTAGCTAACTATGGCTACACCTTC
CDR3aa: CASSVDLANYGYTF

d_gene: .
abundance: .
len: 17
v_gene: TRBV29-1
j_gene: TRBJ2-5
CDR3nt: TGCAGCGCATATTTTCGGGCTGTAATTTCGGGCCAAGAGACCCAGTACTTC
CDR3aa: CSAYFRAVISGQETQYF

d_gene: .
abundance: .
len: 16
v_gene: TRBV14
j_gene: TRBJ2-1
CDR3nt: TGTGCCAGCAGCCAAGAATCCAGGAGGGGTGCGTATGAGCAGTTCTTC
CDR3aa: CASSQESRRGAYEQFF

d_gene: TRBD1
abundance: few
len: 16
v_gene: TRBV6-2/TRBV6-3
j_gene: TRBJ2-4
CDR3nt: TGTGCCAGCAGTTACTCGTACTCTGAGGGGGCGAACATTCAGTACTTC
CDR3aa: CASSYSYSEGANIQYF

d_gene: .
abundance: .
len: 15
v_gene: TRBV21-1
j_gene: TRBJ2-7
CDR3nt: TGTGCCAGCAACCCGAGGGGACACCCTTCCTACGAGCAGTACTTC
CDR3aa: CASNPRGHPSYEQYF

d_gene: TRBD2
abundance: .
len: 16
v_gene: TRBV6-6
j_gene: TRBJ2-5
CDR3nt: TGTGCCAGCAGTTACAGCGCTAGCGGGGGAGGAGAGACCCAGTACTTC
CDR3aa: CASSYSASGGGETQYF

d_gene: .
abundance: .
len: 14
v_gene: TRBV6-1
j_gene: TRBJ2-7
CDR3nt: TGTGCCAGCAGTGATCTGGGACACTCCTACGAGCAGTACTTC
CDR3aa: CASSDLGHSYEQYF

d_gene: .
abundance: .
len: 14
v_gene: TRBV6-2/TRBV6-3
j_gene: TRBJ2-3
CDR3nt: TGTGCCAGCAGTTACACTACCTTCACAGATACGCAGTATTTT
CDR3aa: CASSYTTFTDTQYF

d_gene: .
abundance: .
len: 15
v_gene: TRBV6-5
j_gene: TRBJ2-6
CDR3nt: TGTGCCAGCAGTTCCCAGGCCTCTGGGGCCAACGTCCTGACTTTC
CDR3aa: CASSSQASGANVLTF

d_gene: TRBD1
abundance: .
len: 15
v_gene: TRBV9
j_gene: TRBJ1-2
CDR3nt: TGTGCCAGCAGCAGTAGACCGGGACAGGGGAATGGCTACACCTTC
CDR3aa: CASSSRPGQGNGYTF

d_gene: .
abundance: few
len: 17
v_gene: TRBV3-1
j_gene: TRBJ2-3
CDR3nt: TGTGCCAGCAGCCAAGGTTTGGTGGGAGGACTCACAGATACGCAGTATTTT
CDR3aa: CASSQGLVGGLTDTQYF

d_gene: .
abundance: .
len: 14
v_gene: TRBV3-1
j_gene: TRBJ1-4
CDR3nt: TGTGCCAGCAGCCAGCGAGGGGCTAATGAAAAACTGTTTTTT
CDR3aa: CASSQRGANEKLFF

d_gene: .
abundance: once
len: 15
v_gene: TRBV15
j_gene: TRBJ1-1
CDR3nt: TGTGCCACCAGCAGAAGACGGGACATGAACACTGAAGCTTTCTTT
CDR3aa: CATSRRRDMNTEAFF

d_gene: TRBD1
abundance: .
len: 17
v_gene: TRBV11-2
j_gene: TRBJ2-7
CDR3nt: TGTGCCAGCAGCCCAGCCCAGATGGGGGACAGAGGGTACGAGCAGTACTTC
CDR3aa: CASSPAQMGDRGYEQYF

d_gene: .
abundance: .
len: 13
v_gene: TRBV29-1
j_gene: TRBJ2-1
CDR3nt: TGCAGCGTTGAGACACTAGCAGCAGACGAGCAGTTCTTC
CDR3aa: CSVETLAADEQFF

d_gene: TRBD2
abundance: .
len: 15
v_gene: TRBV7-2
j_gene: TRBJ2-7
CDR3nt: TGTGCCAGCAGCTTACTCTTGCGGGGGAGCTACGAGCAGTACTTC
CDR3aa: CASSLLLRGSYEQYF

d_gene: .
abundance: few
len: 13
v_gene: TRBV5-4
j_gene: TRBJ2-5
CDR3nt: TGTTCCAGCAGCTTGGCCGGGGAGGTGGAGCAGTACTTC
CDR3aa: CSSSLAGEVEQYF

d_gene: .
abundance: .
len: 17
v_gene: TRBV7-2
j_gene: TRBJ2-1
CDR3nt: TGTGCCAGCAGCCCAGGGTCCTGGGGCGGGGATTACAATGAGCAGTTCTTC
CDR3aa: CASSPGSWGGDYNEQFF

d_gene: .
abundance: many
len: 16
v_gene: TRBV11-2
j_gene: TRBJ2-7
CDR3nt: TGTGCCAGCAGCTTAGGTCGCGGGGAGTACTCCTACGAGCAGTACTTC
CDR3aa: CASSLGRGEYSYEQYF

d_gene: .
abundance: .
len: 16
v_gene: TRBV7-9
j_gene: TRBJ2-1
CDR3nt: TGTGCCAGCAGCTTCAATCCGGGGGCCCCCTACAATGAGCAGTTCTTC
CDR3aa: CASSFNPGAPYNEQFF

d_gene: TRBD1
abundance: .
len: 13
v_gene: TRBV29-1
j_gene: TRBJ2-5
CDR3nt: TGCAGCGTTGCCAGGGGGCGGCAAGAGACCCAGTACTTC
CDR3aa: CSVARGRQETQYF

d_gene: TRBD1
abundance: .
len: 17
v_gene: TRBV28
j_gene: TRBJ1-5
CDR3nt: TGTGCCAGCAGTACCCATCCGGGACAGGGGTTATATCAGCCCCAGCATTTT
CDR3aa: CASSTHPGQGLYQPQHF

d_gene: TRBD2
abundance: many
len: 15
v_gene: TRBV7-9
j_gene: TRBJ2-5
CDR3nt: TGTGCCAGCAGCTTCCTGGGCGGGAGGCAAGAGACCCAGTACTTC
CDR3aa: CASSFLGGRQETQYF

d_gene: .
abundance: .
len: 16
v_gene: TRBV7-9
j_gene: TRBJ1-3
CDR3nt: TGTGCCAGCAGCTTAGTATCCGGGACGCGCGGAAACACCATATATTTT
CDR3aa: CASSLVSGTRGNTIYF

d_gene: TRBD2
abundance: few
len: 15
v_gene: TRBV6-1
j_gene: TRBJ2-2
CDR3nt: TGTGCCAGCCCCCCGGGACTAGCAGTACCCGGGGAGCTGTTTTTT
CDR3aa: CASPPGLAVPGELFF

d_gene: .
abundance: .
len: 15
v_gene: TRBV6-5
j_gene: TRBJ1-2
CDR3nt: TGTGCCAGCAGTTACTCCGGGGCGGCCAACTATGGCTACACCTTC
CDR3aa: CASSYSGAANYGYTF

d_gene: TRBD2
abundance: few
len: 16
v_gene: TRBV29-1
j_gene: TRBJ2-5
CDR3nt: TGCAGCGTCGAGGGCCTAGCGGGAGGGCCGAGAGAGACCCAGTACTTC
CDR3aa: CSVEGLAGGPRETQYF

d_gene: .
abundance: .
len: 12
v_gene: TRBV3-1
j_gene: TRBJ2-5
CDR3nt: TGTGCCATTGGCTCCCCGGGGGAGACCCAGTACTTC
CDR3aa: CAIGSPGETQYF

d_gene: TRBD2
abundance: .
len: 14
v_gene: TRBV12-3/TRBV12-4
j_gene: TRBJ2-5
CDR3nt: TGTGCCAGCAGCCGGGGGGGACAACAAGAGACCCAGTACTTC
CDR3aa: CASSRGGQQETQYF

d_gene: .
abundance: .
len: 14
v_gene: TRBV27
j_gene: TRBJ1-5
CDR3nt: TGTGCCAGCAGTACGGACGGTTCAAATCAGCCCCAGCATTTT
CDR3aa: CASSTDGSNQPQHF

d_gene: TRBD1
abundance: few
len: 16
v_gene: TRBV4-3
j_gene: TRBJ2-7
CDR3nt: TGCGCCAGCAGCCAAGATAGAGGGACAGGGGACGTCGAGCAGTACTTC
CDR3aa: CASSQDRGTGDVEQYF